Each of the 8 T cell receptor beta chains below was sequenced from the same sample in a study of cytomegalovirus exposure and HLA in healthy donors. The PCR employed 60 Vbeta primers together with 13 Jbeta primers. Libraries were prepared by immunoSEQ multiplex PCR; TCRdb keeps only in-frame clonotypes and omits some of them. This table holds about 80,000 clones, approximately 79% found once. The sample taken for sequencing was PBMCs. The receptors here all came from a man in his thirties or forties in good health and CMV-seronegative.

The chain carries TRBV19 and TRBJ1-1; D unresolved. The germline V gene has CDR1 LNHDA and CDR2 SQIVND (reference sequence). This CDR3 is built from 14 residues. Trimming took 2 bases from V and 6 from J, leaving 13 bases between them. The CDR3 DNA is TGTGCCAGTAGTATAAACCGCCTGAGCGCTGAAGCTTTCTTT. This codes for CASSINRLSAEAFF.

The chain has TRBV28 and TRBJ1-4, with 8 bases fitting TRBD1. The CDR3 totals 13 residues. J lost 3 bases, V lost 6 bases, and 0 bases had no gene match. The germline V gene has CDR1 MDHEN and CDR2 SYDVKM. The CDR3 DNA follows: TGTGCCAGCAGACAGGGGGCTAATGAAAAACTGTTTTTT. It codes for CASRQGANEKLFF. Filled out from reference TRBV28 and TRBJ1-4, the complete variable domain reads DVKVTQSSRYLVKRTGEKVFLECVQDMDHENMFWYRQDPGLGLRLIYFSYDVKMKEKGDIPEGYSVSREKKERFSLILESASTNQTSMYLCASRQGANEKLFFGSGTQLSVL.

The genes are TRBV4-2 and TRBJ2-2; TRBD2 matches at 14 bases. Losses at the gene ends were 5 bases for V and 6 bases for J; bases not matched to a gene: 2. This CDR3 is built from 15 residues. Germline V lookup: CDR1 LGHNA, CDR2 YNFKEQ. The CDR3 coding sequence is TGTGCCAGCAGCGGACTAGCGGGAGGTGCCGGGGAGCTGTTTTTT. It codes for CASSGLAGGAGELFF.

The J gene is TRBJ1-3, the V gene TRBV5-1; 8 nucleotides agree with TRBD1. Germline CDR1 SGHRS, CDR2 YFSETQ. The CDR3 is 18 amino acids. After removal of 2 bases from V and 7 bases from J, the junction contained 17 bases not matched to a gene. The CDR3 sequence: CASSLYGNRGKFFNTIYF. CDR3 DNA sequence: TGCGCCAGCAGCTTATATGGTAACAGGGGGAAATTTTTTAACACCATATATTTT.

The chain joins TRBV5-4 to TRBJ1-6; the match to TRBD1 covers 11 bases. J lost 6 bases, V lost 3 bases, and 2 bases had no gene match. Germline V gives CDR1 SGHNT, CDR2 YYREEE (reference sequence). The CDR3 is 15 residues long. The DNA for the CDR3 is TGTGCCAGCAGCTCCGGGACAGGGGGTAATTCACCCCTCCACTTT. Protein sequence: CASSSGTGGNSPLHF.

This chain connects TRBV19 to TRBJ1-2, with D possibly TRBD1 on 6 matching bases. Germline V gene lookup returns CDR1 LNHDA and CDR2 SQIVND (reference sequence). V was trimmed by 3 bases and J by 7 bases, leaving 12 bases between them. The CDR3 sequence is 13 residues long. In DNA, the CDR3 is TGTGCCAGTAGTATTCAGGGGCGGAGTGGCTACACCTTC. This codes for CASSIQGRSGYTF.

The V and J genes are TRBV6-5 and TRBJ2-7, with TRBD2 matching over 11 bases. V trimming: 0 bases; J trimming: 2 bases; junction bases outside the gene matches: 3. The CDR3 extends over 16 amino acids. Germline lookup yields CDR1 MNHEY and CDR2 SVGAGI. CDR3 DNA: TGTGCCAGCAGTTACTCAGGGACTAGCGGAACCTACGAGCAGTACTTC. Translating gives CASSYSGTSGTYEQYF.

This clone was seen a single time. V is TRBV27 and J is TRBJ2-1; 8 bases match TRBD1. V was clipped by 5 bases and J by 10 bases; unmatched bases: 4. Germline lookup yields CDR1 MNHEY and CDR2 SMNVEV (reference sequence). The CDR3 has 12 residues. In DNA, the CDR3 is TGTGCCAGCAGTGCCCCAGGGGGCGAGCAGTTCTTC. It specifies CASSAPGGEQFF.